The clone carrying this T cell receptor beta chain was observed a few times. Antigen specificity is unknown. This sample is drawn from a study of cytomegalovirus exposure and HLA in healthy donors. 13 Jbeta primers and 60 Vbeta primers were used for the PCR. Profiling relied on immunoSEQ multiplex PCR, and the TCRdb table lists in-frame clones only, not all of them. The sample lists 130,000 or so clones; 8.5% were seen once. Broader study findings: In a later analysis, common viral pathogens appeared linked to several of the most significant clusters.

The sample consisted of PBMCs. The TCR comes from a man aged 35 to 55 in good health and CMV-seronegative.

CDR3 loop: CASSLGYSEAFF. The DNA for the CDR3 is TGTGCCAGCAGCTTGGGGTATAGTGAAGCTTTCTTT. The rearrangement uses TRBV5-4 and TRBJ1-1; no reliable D call. The CDR3 runs to 12 residues. CDR1 is SGHNT and CDR2 is YYREEE in the germline V gene (reference sequence). With 0 bases removed from V and 7 bases from J, the gap between germline ends came to 7 bases.